The present entry profiles one T cell receptor beta chain with its context. The data were taken from a study of control samples from healthy donors and cancer patients. The table came from immunoSEQ multiplex PCR; TCRdb's copy has only in-frame clones and leaves some out. The sample consists of roughly 79,000 clones, 84% of them appearing once. The ends lost 7 bases at V and 2 bases at J; junction bases unmatched: 10. Germline CDR1 reads LNHDA; CDR2 reads SQIVND (reference sequence). The CDR3 consists of 17 residues. What was sequenced was blood. The chain is built from TRBV19 and TRBJ2-3, with 12 bases lining up with TRBD2. The TCR sequence derives from a man between 50 and 59 years old in good health. CDR3 bases: TGTGCCAGTACCCGACTAGCGGGAGTGGGTGTCACAGATACGCAGTATTTT. This codes for CASTRLAGVGVTDTQYF.